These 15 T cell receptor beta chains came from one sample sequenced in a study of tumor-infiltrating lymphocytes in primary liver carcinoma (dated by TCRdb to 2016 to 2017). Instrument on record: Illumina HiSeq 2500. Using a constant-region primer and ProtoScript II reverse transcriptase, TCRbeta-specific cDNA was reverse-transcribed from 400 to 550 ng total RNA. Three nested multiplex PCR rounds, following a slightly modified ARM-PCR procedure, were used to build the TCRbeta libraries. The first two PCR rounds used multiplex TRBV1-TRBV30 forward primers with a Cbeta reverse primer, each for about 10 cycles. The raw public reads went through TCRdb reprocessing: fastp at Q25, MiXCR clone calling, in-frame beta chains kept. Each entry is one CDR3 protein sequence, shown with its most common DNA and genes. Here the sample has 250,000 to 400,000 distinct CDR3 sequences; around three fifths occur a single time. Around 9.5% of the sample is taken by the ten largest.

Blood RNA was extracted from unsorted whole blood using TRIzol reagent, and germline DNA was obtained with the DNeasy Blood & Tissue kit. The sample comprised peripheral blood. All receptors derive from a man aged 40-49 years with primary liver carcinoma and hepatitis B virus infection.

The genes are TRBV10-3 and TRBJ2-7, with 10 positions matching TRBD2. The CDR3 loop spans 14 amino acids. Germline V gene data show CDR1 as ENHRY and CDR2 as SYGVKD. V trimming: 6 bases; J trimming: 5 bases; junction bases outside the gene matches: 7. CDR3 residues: CAIRGPSGSNEQYF. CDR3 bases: TGTGCCATCAGAGGGCCTAGCGGGAGCAACGAGCAGTACTTC.

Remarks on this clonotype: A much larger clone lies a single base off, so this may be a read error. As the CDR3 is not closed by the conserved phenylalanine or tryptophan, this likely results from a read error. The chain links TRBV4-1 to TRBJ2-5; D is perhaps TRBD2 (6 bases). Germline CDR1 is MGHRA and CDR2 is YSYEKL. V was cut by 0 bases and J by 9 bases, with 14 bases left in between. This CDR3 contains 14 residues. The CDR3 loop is CASSQEGRPGAQYL. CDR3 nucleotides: TGCGCCAGCAGCCAAGAAGGGAGACCGGGGGCCCAGTACCTC.

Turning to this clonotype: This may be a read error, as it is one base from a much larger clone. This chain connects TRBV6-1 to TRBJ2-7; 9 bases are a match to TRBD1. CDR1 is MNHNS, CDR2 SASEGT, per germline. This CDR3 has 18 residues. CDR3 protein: CAGSEAVIGTGSSYEQYF. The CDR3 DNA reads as TGTGCCGGCAGTGAAGCGGTTATTGGGACAGGGAGCTCCTACGAGCAGTACTTC.

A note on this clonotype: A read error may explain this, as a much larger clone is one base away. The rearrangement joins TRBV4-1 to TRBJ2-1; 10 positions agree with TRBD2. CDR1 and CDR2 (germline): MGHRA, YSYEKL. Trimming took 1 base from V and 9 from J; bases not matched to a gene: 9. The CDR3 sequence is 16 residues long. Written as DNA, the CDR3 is TGCGCCAGCAGCCAAGCGCTGACTAGCGGGCAAAGTGAGCAGTTCTTC. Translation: CASSQALTSGQSEQFF.

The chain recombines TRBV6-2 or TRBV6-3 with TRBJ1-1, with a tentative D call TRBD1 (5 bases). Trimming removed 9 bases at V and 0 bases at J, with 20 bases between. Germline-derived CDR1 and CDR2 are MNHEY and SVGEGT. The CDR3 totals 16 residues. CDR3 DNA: TGTGCCAGGAGTGAAGAGGAGGGGTCCCTGAACACTGAAGCTTTCTTT. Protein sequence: CARSEEEGSLNTEAFF.

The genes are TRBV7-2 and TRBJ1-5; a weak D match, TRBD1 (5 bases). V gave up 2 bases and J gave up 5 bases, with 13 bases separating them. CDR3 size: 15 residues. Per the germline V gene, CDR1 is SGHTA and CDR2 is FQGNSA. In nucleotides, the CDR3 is TGTGCCAGCAGCTTACTGGGACTACCGGATCAGCCCCAGCATTTT. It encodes CASSLLGLPDQPQHF. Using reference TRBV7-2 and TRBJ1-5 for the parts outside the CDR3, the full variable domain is GAGVSQSPSNKVTEKGKDVELRCDPISGHTALYWYRQSLGQGLEFLIYFQGNSAPDKSGLPSDRFSAERTGGSVSTLTIQRTQQEDSAVYLCASSLLGLPDQPQHFGDGTRLSIL.

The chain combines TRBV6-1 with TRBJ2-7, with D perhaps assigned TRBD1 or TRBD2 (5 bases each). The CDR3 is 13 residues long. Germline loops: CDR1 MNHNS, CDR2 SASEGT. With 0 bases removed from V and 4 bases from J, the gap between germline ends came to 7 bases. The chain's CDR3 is CASSEAGPYEQYF. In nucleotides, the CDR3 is TGTGCCAGCAGTGAAGCGGGACCGTACGAGCAGTACTTC.

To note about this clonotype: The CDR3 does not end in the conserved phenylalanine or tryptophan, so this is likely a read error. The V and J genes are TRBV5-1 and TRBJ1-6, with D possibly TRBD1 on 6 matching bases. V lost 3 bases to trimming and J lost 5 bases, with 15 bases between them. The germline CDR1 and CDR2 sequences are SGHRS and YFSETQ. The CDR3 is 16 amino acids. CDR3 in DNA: TGCGCCAGCAGCTCCGGACAGAACGTCAATAATTCACCCCTCCACTCC. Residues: CASSSGQNVNNSPLHS.

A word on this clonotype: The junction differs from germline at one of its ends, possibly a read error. Here the CDR3 reads CACSPAGQMNTEAFF. The CDR3 coding sequence is TGCGCCTGCAGCCCGGCGGGACAGATGAACACTGAAGCTTTCTTT. The rearrangement links TRBV5-1 to TRBJ1-1; 7 bases line up with TRBD1. The CDR3 has 15 residues. From germline, CDR1 is SGHRS and CDR2 YFSETQ.

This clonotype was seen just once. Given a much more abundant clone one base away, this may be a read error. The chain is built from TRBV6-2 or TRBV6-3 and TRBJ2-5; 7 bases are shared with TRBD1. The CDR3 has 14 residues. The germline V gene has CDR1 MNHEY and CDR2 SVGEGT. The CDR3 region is CASTNRGVGETQHF. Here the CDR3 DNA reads TGTGCCAGCACCAACAGGGGAGTGGGAGAGACCCAGCACTTC.

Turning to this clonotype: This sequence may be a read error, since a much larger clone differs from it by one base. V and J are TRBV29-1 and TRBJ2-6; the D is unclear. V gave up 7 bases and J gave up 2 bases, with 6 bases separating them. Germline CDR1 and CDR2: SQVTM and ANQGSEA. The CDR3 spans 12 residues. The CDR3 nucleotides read TGCAGCGCTCCGGCTGGGGCCAACGTCCTGACTTTC. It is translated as CSAPAGANVLTF.

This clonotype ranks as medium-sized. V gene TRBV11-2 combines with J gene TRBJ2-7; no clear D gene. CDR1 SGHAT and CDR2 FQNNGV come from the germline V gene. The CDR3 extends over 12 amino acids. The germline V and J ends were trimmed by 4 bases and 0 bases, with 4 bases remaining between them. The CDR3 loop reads CASSSHSYEQYF. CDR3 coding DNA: TGTGCCAGCAGCTCCCACTCCTACGAGCAGTACTTC. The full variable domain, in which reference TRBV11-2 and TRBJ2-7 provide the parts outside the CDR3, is EAGVAQSPRYKIIEKRQSVAFWCNPISGHATLYWYQQILGQGPKLLIQFQNNGVVDDSQLPKDRFSAERLKGVDSTLKIQPAKLEDSAVYLCASSSHSYEQYFGPGTRLTVT.

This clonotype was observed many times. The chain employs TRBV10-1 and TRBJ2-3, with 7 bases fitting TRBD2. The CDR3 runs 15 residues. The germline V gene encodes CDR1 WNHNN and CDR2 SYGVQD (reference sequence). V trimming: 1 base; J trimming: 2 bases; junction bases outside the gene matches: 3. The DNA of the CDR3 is TGCGCCAGCAGTGAGTGGGGACTATTCACAGATACGCAGTATTTT. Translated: CASSEWGLFTDTQYF.

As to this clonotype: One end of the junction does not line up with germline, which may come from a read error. The CDR3 reads CASCLTGTRNYGQYF. CDR3 DNA sequence: TGTGCCAGCTGTTTAACCGGGACTAGAAACTACGGGCAGTACTTC. This chain connects TRBV12-3 or TRBV12-4 to TRBJ2-7, with 8 bases matching TRBD2. This CDR3 region has 15 residues.

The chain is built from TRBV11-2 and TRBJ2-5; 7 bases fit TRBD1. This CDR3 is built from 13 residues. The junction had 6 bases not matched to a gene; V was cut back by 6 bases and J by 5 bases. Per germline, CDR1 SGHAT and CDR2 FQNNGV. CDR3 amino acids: CASRDRVVETQYF. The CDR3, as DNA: TGTGCCAGCAGAGACAGGGTTGTGGAGACCCAGTACTTC.